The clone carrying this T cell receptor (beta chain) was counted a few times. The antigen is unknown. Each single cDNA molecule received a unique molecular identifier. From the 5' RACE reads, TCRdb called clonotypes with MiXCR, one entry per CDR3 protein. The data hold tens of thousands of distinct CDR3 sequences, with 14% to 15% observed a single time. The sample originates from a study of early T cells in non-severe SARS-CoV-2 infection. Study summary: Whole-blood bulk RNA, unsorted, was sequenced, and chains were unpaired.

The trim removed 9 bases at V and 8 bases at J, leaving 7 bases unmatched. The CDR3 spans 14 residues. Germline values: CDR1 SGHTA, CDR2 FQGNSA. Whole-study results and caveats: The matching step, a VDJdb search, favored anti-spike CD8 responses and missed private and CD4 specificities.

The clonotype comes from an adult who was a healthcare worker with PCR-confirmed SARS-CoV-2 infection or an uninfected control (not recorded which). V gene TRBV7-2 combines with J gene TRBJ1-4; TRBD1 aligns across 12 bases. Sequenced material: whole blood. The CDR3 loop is CASRDRGPREKLFF. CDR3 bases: TGTGCCAGTAGGGACAGGGGGCCACGGGAAAAACTGTTTTTT. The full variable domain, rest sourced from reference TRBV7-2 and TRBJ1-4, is GAGVSQSPSNKVTEKGKDVELRCDPISGHTALYWYRQSLGQGLEFLIYFQGNSAPDKSGLPSDRFSAERTGGSVSTLTIQRTQQEDSAVYLCASRDRGPREKLFFGSGTQLSVL.